The TCR beta chain under discussion was sequenced for a study of shared clonotypes between healthy human individuals. Study background: The donor pool was made up of two women and a few men aged 18 to 49.

Data came from immunoSEQ multiplex PCR; TCRdb stores just in-frame clones and leaves some out. The data hold roughly 680,000 clones, with roughly 72% observed a single time. CD4+ cells yielded CD45RA+ naive and CD45RA-negative memory subsets. Study-level findings and limits: Rarefaction indicated that sorted-subset sequencing remained incomplete although depth was large. In four donors, around 5.5% of naive CD4 clonotypes appeared in common.

The CDR3 has 13 amino acids. Deletions cut 0 bases from V and 8 bases from J, with 12 bases between. CDR1 SGDLS and CDR2 YYNGEE come from the germline V gene. Concerning this clone: The target antigen is unknown.

The sample was memory CD4+ T cells sorted from blood. Subset here: CD45RA-negative fraction. The source is a woman aged 25 to 39 in good health. This chain uses TRBV9 with TRBJ2-7; D remains unclear. DNA of the CDR3: TGTGCCAGCAGCGTAGCTCCGGGTACCCAGCAGTACTTC. It translates to CASSVAPGTQQYF.